This TCR beta chain was sequenced in a study of Ad26.COV2.S vaccination and SARS-CoV-2 variants. Worth noting for this clone: What it binds is unknown.

Points from the study as a whole: With respect to non-spike TCR breadth, vaccine and placebo recipients were similar.

Treatment: about 20 received Ad26.COV2.S at low or high dose, single or two shots; about five received placebo; per-sample allocation not given. Day 63 after the first injection of vaccine or placebo was the sampling time. The method was immunoSEQ multiplex PCR; TCRdb's version includes in-frame clones alone and lacks a portion of them. This table holds 350,000 to 450,000 clones, around four fifths found once. Trimming pared 0 bases from V and 2 bases from J, leaving 10 bases between. Per the germline V gene, CDR1 is MNHEY and CDR2 is SVGAGI. The CDR3 has 15 amino acids. This clonotype was obtained from a person aged 18-65 years who received the Ad26.COV2.S COVID-19 vaccine or a placebo. The material was peripheral blood, obtained in a trial of Ad26.COV2.S vaccine versus placebo. V is TRBV6-5 and J is TRBJ1-1, with a tentative D call TRBD1 (6 bases). CDR3 nucleotide sequence: TGTGCCAGCAGTTACTCGGGGGCCCTTAACACTGAAGCTTTCTTT. Its protein is CASSYSGALNTEAFF.